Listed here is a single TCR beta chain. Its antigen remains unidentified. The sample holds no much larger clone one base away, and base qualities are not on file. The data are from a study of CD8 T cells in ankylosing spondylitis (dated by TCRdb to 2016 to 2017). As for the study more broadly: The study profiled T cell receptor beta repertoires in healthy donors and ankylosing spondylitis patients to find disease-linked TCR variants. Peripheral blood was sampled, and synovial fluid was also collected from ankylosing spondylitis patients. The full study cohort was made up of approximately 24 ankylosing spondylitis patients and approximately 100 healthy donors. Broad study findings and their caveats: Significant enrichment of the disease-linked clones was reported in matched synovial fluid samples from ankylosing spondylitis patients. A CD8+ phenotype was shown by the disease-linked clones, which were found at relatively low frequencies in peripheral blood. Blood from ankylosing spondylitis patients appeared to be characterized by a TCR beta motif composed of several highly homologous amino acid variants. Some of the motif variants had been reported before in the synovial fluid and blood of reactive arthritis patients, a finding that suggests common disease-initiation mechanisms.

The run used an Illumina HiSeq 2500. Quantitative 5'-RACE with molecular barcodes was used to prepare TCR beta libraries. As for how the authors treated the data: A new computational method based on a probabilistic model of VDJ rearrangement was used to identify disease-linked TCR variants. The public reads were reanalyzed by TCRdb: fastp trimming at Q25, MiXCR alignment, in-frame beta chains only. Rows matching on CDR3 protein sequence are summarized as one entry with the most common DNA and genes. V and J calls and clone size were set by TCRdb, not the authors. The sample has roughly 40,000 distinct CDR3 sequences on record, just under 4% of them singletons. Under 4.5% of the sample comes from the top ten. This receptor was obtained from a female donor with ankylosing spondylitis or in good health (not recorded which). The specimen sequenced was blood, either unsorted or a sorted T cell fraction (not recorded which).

CDR3 region: CASSVDGGPPFF. The DNA sequence reads TGTGCCAGCAGCGTAGACGGGGGTCCGCCGTTCTTC. The rearrangement joined TRBV9 to TRBJ2-1; a tentative D match to TRBD2 spans 6 bases. V is cut by 0 bases and J by 15 bases, and the space between the germline ends is 13 bases. Inclusive of the bounding cysteine and phenylalanine, the CDR3 is 12 residues long. The retained sequence is limited to the CDR3, 36 bases, with the frame set at the first base. Based on the germline V gene, the CDR1 and CDR2 sequences are SGDLS and YYNGEE.